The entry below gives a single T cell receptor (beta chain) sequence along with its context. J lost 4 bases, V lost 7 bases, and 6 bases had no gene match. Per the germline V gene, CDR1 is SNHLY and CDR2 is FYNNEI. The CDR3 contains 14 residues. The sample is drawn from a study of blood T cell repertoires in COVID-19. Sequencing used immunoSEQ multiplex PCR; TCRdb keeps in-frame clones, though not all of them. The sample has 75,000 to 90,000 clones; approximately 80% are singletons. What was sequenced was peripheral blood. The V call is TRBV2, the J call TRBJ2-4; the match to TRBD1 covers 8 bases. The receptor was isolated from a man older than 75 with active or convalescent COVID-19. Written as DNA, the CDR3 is TGTGCCAGCAAGAAGGGACAGGAAAAAAACATTCAGTACTTC. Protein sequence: CASKKGQEKNIQYF.